This T cell receptor (beta chain) was captured by sequencing in a study of T cell repertoires in cytomegalovirus infection. The CDR3 is 11 amino acids. V was clipped by 8 bases and J by 11 bases, with 15 bases between them. Germline V gene sequence: CDR1 LNHDA, CDR2 SQIVND (reference sequence). In its sample, this clonotype was seen once. Its antigen remains unidentified. MiXCR, applied by TCRdb to the reads, yields one record per CDR3 protein. The sample carries around 310,000 distinct CDR3 sequences, almost 30% recorded once. This rearrangement joins TRBV19 to TRBJ1-1; D is unresolved. The material was cultured PBMCs, obtained from culture after CMV antigen stimulation. The TCR originated in a human donor in good health (CMV status not recorded). Some clones in this sample may be carry-over from other donors' samples. CDR3 protein: CASRGREGAFF. The CDR3 DNA is TGTGCCAGTCGGGGAAGGGAAGGGGCTTTCTTT.